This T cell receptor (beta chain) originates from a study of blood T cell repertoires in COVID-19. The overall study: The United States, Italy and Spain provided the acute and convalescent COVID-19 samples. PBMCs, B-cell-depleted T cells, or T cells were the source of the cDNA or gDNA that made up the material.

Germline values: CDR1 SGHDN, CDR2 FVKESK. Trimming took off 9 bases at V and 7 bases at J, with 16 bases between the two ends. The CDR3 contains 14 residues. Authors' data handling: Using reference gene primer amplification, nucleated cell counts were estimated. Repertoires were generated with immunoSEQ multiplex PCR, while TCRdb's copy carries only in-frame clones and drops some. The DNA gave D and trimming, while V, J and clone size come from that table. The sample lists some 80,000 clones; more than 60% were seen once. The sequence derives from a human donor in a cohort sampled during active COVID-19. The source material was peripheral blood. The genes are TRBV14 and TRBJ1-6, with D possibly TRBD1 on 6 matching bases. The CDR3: CASPSTGTNSPLHF. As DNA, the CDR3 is TGTGCCAGTCCATCAACAGGGACCAATTCACCCCTCCACTTT. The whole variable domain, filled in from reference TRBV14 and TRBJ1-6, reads EAGVTQFPSHSVIEKGQTVTLRCDPISGHDNLYWYRRVMGKEIKFLLHFVKESKQDESGMPNNRFLAERTGGTYSTLKVQPAELEDSGVYFCASPSTGTNSPLHFGNGTRLTVT.